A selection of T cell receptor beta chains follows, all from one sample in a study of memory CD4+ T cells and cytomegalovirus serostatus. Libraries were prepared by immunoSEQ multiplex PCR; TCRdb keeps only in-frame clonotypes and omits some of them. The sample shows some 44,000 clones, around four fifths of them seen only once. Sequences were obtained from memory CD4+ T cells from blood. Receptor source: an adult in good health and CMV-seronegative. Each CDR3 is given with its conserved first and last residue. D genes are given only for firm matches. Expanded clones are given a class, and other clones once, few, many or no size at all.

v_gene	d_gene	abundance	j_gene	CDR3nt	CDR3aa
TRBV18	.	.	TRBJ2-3	TGTGCCAGCTCACACCCTTTGAGATCAGATACGCAGTATTTT	CASSHPLRSDTQYF
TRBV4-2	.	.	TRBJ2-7	TGTGCCAGCAGCCAAGCTGGGAATGGCGCCTACGAGCAGTACTTC	CASSQAGNGAYEQYF
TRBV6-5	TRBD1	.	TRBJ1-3	TGTGCCACCCGCGGACAGGGGGCGTCTGGAAACACCATATATTTT	CATRGQGASGNTIYF
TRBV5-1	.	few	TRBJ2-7	TGCGCCAGCAGCTTTGAACAGGGAGACGAGCAGTACTTC	CASSFEQGDEQYF
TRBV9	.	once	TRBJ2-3	TGTGCCAGCAGCGTAGGGACTAGCACAGATACGCAGTATTTT	CASSVGTSTDTQYF
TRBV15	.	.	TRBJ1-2	TGTGCCACCAGCAGAGATGGGGGACCCCATGGCTACACCTTC	CATSRDGGPHGYTF
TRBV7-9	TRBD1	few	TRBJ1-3	TGTGCCAGCAGCCTAGGACAGGGCTCTGGAAACACCATATATTTT	CASSLGQGSGNTIYF
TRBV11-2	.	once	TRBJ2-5	TGTGCCAGCAGCTTAGGGGACTTACCCGGTTGGGAGACCCAGTACTTC	CASSLGDLPGWETQYF
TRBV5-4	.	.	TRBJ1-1	TGTGCCAGCAGCTGGGGGCTAATGGGAAGCACTGAAGCTTTCTTT	CASSWGLMGSTEAFF
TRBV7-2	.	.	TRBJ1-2	TGTGCCAGCAGCTCTTTTGAGGGGAACTATGGCTACACCTTC	CASSSFEGNYGYTF
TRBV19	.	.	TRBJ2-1	TGTGCCAGTAGTGCTAGCGCTGTCTACAATGAGCAGTTCTTC	CASSASAVYNEQFF
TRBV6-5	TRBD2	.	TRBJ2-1	TGTGCCAGCAGTTACGACGCGGGGGGGAGGAACAATGAGCAGTTCTTC	CASSYDAGGRNNEQFF
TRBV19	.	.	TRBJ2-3	TGTGCCAGTAGTAGCAGGGATAGCACAGATACGCAGTATTTT	CASSSRDSTDTQYF
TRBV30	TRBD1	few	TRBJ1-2	TGTGCCTGGAGTGTCACAGGGGTTGGTAACTATGGCTACACCTTC	CAWSVTGVGNYGYTF
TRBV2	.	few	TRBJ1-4	TGTGCCAGCAGTGAAGCCGGTCGTCAGAGAAATGAAAAACTGTTTTTT	CASSEAGRQRNEKLFF
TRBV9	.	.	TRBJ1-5	TGTGCCAGCAGCGTAGATGGGGGAAGCAATCAGCCCCAGCATTTT	CASSVDGGSNQPQHF
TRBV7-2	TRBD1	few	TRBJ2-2	TGTGCCAGCAGCTCCCCTACAGGGGGCGGTACCGGGGAGCTGTTTTTT	CASSSPTGGGTGELFF
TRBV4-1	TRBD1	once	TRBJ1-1	TGCGCCAGCAGCCAAGGTCCTCAGGGGGTGAACACTGAAGCTTTCTTT	CASSQGPQGVNTEAFF
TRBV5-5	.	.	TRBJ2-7	TGTGCCAGCACCCTGGCAGATTACGAGCAGTACTTC	CASTLADYEQYF
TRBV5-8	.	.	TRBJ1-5	TGTGCCAGCAGCCAGCACAATCAGCCCCAGCATTTT	CASSQHNQPQHF
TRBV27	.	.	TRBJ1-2	TGTGCCAGCAGTTTACGGGAGTCCTATGGCTACACCTTC	CASSLRESYGYTF
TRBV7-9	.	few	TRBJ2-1	TGTGCCAGCAGCTTAGGGACAAGTCCCTACAATGAGCAGTTCTTC	CASSLGTSPYNEQFF
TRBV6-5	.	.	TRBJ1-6	TGTGCCAGCAGTTACGCCAGGGGAAGCTCACCCCTCCACTTT	CASSYARGSSPLHF
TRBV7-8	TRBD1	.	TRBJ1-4	TGTGCCAGCAGCCCTTTGGACAGGGACAATGAAAAACTGTTTTTT	CASSPLDRDNEKLFF
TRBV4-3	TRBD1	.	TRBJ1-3	TGCGCCAGCAGCCATTACAGGGGGCTGGAAAACACCATATATTTT	CASSHYRGLENTIYF
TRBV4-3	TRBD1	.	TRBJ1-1	TGCGCCAGCAGCCAGCGGACAGGGGGTACTGAAGCTTTCTTT	CASSQRTGGTEAFF
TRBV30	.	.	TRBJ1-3	TGTGCCTGGAGCCGTGGAGGTGGTGCTGGAAACACCATATATTTT	CAWSRGGGAGNTIYF
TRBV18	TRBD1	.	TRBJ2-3	TGTGCCAGCTCACCATCCACTCAGACAGGGACCCACAGCACAGATACGCAGTATTTT	CASSPSTQTGTHSTDTQYF
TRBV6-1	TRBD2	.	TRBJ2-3	TGTGCCAGCAGTGTACTAGCGGGGGGGCCAGATACGCAGTATTTT	CASSVLAGGPDTQYF
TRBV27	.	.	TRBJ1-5	TGTGCCAGCAGCCTTCAGGAGGGGTTGCAGCCCCAGCATTTT	CASSLQEGLQPQHF
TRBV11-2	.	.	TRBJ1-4	TGTGCCAGCAGCTTACGGGAGCCGGGAGAAAAACTGTTTTTT	CASSLREPGEKLFF
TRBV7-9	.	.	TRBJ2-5	TGTGCCAGCAGCTTGGGGATCGGGGGCCCTACCAGAGAGACCCAGTACTTC	CASSLGIGGPTRETQYF
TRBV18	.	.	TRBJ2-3	TGTGCCAGCTCACCACCGAACAGGAACACAGATACGCAGTATTTT	CASSPPNRNTDTQYF
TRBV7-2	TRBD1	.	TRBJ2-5	TGTGCCAGCAGCCTATTTTCGGACAGGAACCAAGAGACCCAGTACTTC	CASSLFSDRNQETQYF
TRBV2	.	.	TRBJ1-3	TGTGCCAGCAGGGACGACAGGGGAAACACCATATATTTT	CASRDDRGNTIYF
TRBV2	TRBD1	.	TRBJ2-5	TGTGCCAGCCGCACCGGGACAGGGAGAGAGACCCAGTACTTC	CASRTGTGRETQYF
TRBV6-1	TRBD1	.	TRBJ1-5	TGTGCCAGCAGTGAGGACAGGGCGGATCAGCCCCAGCATTTT	CASSEDRADQPQHF
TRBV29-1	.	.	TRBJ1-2	TGCAGCGTTCTCTCGGACTATGGCTACACCTTC	CSVLSDYGYTF
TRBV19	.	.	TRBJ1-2	TGTGCCGCCGGGTCCAACCAAGGTGGCTACACCTTC	CAAGSNQGGYTF
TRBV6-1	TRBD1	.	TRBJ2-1	TGTGCCAGCAGCACAGGGGGCCCCTACAATGAGCAGTTCTTC	CASSTGGPYNEQFF
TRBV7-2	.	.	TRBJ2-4	TGTGCCAGCAGCGGGGGCGGGAACATTCAGTACTTC	CASSGGGNIQYF
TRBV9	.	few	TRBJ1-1	TGTGCCAGCAGCGTTTTGGTGAACACTGAAGCTTTCTTT	CASSVLVNTEAFF
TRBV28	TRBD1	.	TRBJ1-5	TGTGCCAGCAGCCGGACAGGACCAAAAGGGGAGCCCCAGCATTTT	CASSRTGPKGEPQHF
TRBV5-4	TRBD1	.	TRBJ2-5	TGTGCCAGCAGCTCGGAATTGTCCGGGACAGGGGGCGCGATGGAGACCCAGTACTTC	CASSSELSGTGGAMETQYF
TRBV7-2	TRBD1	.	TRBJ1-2	TGTGCCAGCAGCTTAGCAACCGGGACAGGGGAAGGCTACACCTTC	CASSLATGTGEGYTF
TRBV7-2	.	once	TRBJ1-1	TGTGCCAGCAGCTTAGACACCGGGGTGGGGAACACTGAAGCTTTCTTT	CASSLDTGVGNTEAFF
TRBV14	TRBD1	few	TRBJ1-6	TGTGCCAGCAGGGAGACAGGGTTTCTTAATTCACCCCTCCACTTT	CASRETGFLNSPLHF
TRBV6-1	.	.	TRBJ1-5	TGTGCCAGCAGTGGTGGCAATCAGCCCCAGCATTTT	CASSGGNQPQHF
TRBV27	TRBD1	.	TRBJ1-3	TGTGCCAGCAGTCCACAGGGGGTGCCTGGAAACACCATATATTTT	CASSPQGVPGNTIYF
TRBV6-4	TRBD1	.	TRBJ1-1	TGTGCCAGCAGCCGGACAGGGAACACTGAAGCTTTCTTT	CASSRTGNTEAFF
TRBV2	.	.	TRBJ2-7	TGTGCCAGCGGTAACGAGCAGTACTTC	CASGNEQYF
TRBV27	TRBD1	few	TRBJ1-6	TGTGCCAGCAGTTTAGTCCGTCAACAGGGGAATAATTCACCCCTCCACTTT	CASSLVRQQGNNSPLHF
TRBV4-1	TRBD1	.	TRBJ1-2	TGCGCCAGCAGCCAAGAACAGGGGCTGGGCTACACCTTC	CASSQEQGLGYTF
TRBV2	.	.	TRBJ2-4	TGTGCCAGCAGTGTAGGACCCGCCAATAACATTCAGTACTTC	CASSVGPANNIQYF
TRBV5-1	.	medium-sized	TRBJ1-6	TGCGCCAGCAGCCAAACAGGGCCCAATTCACCCCTCCACTTT	CASSQTGPNSPLHF
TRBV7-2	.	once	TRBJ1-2	TGTGCCAGCAGCTTAATCAGGGAGTACTATGGCTACACCTTC	CASSLIREYYGYTF